This entry concerns a single T cell receptor (beta chain). Its antigen remains unknown. In the PCR, 60 Vbeta and 13 Jbeta primers were used. Only in-frame clones appear in the TCRdb table, and some are missing; sequencing was by immunoSEQ multiplex PCR. Of 180,000 or so clones in the sample, 82% were seen once. Deletions cut 3 bases from V and 7 bases from J, with 13 bases between. The CDR3 has 14 residues. The V gene's germline CDR1 is SGHDT and CDR2 YYEEEE. This sample was taken from a study of cytomegalovirus exposure and HLA in healthy donors. General study points: The listing of roughly 160 TCR beta chains classed them as cytomegalovirus-associated.

Specimen: PBMCs. The chain couples TRBV5-6 to TRBJ2-2, with a tentative D call TRBD2 (6 bases). This TCR came from a male donor in good health and CMV-seronegative. The CDR3 here is CASSSSASVGELFF. The CDR3, as DNA: TGTGCCAGCAGCTCTAGCGCATCGGTCGGGGAGCTGTTTTTT.